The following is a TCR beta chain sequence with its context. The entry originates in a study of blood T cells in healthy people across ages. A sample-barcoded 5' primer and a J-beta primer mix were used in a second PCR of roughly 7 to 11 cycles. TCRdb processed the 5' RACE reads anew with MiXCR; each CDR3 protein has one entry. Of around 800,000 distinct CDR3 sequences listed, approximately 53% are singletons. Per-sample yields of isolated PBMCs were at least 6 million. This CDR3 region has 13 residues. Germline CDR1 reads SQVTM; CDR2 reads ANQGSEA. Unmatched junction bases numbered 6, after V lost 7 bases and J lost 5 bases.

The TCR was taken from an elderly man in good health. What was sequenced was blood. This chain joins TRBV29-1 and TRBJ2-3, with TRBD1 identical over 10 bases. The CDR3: CSGGQGVVDTQYF. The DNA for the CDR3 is TGCAGCGGCGGACAGGGGGTCGTAGATACGCAGTATTTT.